The 27 T cell receptor beta chains below were found in one sample sequenced in a study of technical replicates of blood from several donors. Sequencing used immunoSEQ multiplex PCR; TCRdb keeps in-frame clones, though not all of them. The data contain around 83,000 clones, over 85% of them seen just once; the ten biggest clones take up more than 0.2%. Sequenced material: T cells isolated from PBMCs. These receptors were taken from a human donor in good health.

The chain is built from TRBV6-5 and TRBJ1-5, with 7 bases identical to TRBD1. The germline V gene has CDR1 MNHEY and CDR2 SVGAGI. J gave up 7 bases and V 2 bases, and 8 bases lay outside the gene matches. The CDR3 contains 15 residues. The CDR3 here is CASSYTGVGGQPQHF. CDR3 bases: TGTGCCAGCAGTTACACAGGGGTAGGAGGACAGCCCCAGCATTTT.

V usage is TRBV7-8 and J usage is TRBJ1-5; D call uncertain. This CDR3 comprises 14 residues. V lost 6 bases and J 5 bases, leaving 14 bases between the germline ends. Germline loops: CDR1 SGHVS, CDR2 FQNEAQ. CDR3 nucleotides: TGTGCCAGCAGTCCCGGGCTGGAGGATCAGCCCCAGCATTTT. It translates to CASSPGLEDQPQHF.

The rearrangement links TRBV7-9 to TRBJ1-2; a possible D gene is TRBD1 (5 bases). Germline values: CDR1 SEHNR, CDR2 FQNEAQ (reference sequence). The length of the CDR3 is 14 residues. The V and J ends lost 8 bases and 6 bases respectively, with 19 bases between them. Here the CDR3 DNA reads TGTGCCAGCGCATCAGGCGGGGGATCTGATGGCTACACCTTC. This codes for CASASGGGSDGYTF.

This chain uses TRBV28 with TRBJ2-4; D not certain. Deletions cut 5 bases from V and 3 bases from J, with 8 bases between. The CDR3 consists of 13 residues. CDR1 and CDR2 (germline): MDHEN, SYDVKM. The CDR3 coding sequence is TGTGCCAGCAGTGCGGCGGTCAAAAACATTCAGTACTTC. Translating it yields CASSAAVKNIQYF.

The V and J genes are TRBV2 and TRBJ2-1, with D uncertain. Germline V gene lookup returns CDR1 SNHLY and CDR2 FYNNEI. The V end was cut by 4 bases, the J end by 7 bases, with 8 bases between. CDR3 length: 12 amino acids. The CDR3 reads CASSGVKNEQFF. The DNA for the CDR3 is TGTGCCAGCAGTGGCGTGAAGAATGAGCAGTTCTTC.

V is TRBV27 and J is TRBJ2-7; D is unresolved. This CDR3 spans 16 amino acids. The germline V gene encodes CDR1 MNHEY and CDR2 SMNVEV (reference sequence). With 0 bases removed from V and 3 bases from J, the gap between germline ends came to 15 bases. This CDR3 is CASSLSGPQVIYEQYF. The CDR3 DNA reads TGTGCCAGCAGTTTATCGGGCCCCCAAGTTATCTACGAGCAGTACTTC.

This clone was found once. The chain carries TRBV6-4 and TRBJ2-1; no definite D call. The CDR3 covers 13 residues. Trimming cost V 6 bases and J 7 bases, with 13 bases left between them. Germline lookup yields CDR1 MRHNA and CDR2 SNTAGT. CDR3 residues: CASRLNSGNEQFF. The CDR3 DNA reads TGTGCCAGCAGATTAAACAGTGGTAATGAGCAGTTCTTC.

The gene calls are TRBV6-1 and TRBJ1-1, with 7 bases matching TRBD1. Per the germline V gene, CDR1 is MNHNS and CDR2 is SASEGT. V shed 5 bases and J 2 bases; nucleotides not matched to a gene: 8. This CDR3 spans 15 amino acids. The CDR3 coding sequence is TGTGCCAGCAGTAGGCAGGGGGAAGGTAACACTGAAGCTTTCTTT. Its translation is CASSRQGEGNTEAFF.

About this clone itself: Germline and junction disagree at one end, which may indicate a read error. V gene TRBV5-5 combines with J gene TRBJ2-1, with 9 positions matching TRBD1. Germline CDR1 is SGHKS and CDR2 is YYEKEE (reference sequence). The CDR3 consists of 14 residues. The DNA for the CDR3 is TGTGCCAGCAGCGACCCGGGACAGGGCAATGAGCTCCTCTTC. This codes for CASSDPGQGNELLF.

The V call is TRBV14, the J call TRBJ2-7; D gene ambiguous. The germline gives CDR1 SGHDN, CDR2 FVKESK. The V end lost 1 base, the J end lost 4 bases, and 11 bases lay between the germline ends. The CDR3 totals 14 residues. This chain's CDR3 is CASSQVPQAYEQYF. The CDR3 bases are TGTGCCAGCAGCCAAGTTCCCCAAGCGTACGAGCAGTACTTC.

The rearrangement joins TRBV14 to TRBJ2-2, with 7 bases fitting TRBD1. This CDR3 spans 16 amino acids. V shed 4 bases and J 6 bases; nucleotides not matched to a gene: 11. Germline CDR1 reads SGHDN; CDR2 reads FVKESK. CDR3 sequence: CASSRALGGIAGELFF. For the CDR3, the DNA is TGTGCCAGCAGCCGTGCACTAGGGGGCATCGCCGGGGAGCTGTTTTTT.

Here the CDR3 reads CASSPGVWGETQYF. The CDR3 coding sequence is TGTGCCAGCAGCCCAGGGGTATGGGGGGAGACCCAGTACTTC. The rearrangement joins TRBV7-6 to TRBJ2-5; weak D call: TRBD1 (6 bases). This CDR3 region has 14 residues. Looked up from germline, CDR1 is SGHVS and CDR2 is FNYEAQ. V was clipped by 5 bases and J by 5 bases, with 15 bases between them.

The V and J genes are TRBV5-4 and TRBJ1-2; possibly TRBD1 for D (5 bases). Trimming cost V 0 bases and J 4 bases, with 22 bases left between them. There are 18 residues in the CDR3. CDR1 SGHNT and CDR2 YYREEE come from the germline V gene (reference sequence). The CDR3 coding sequence is TGTGCCAGCAGCTTGGGGTCGGGCCCGGGCTCGGGGGGCTATGGCTACACCTTC. Its protein product is CASSLGSGPGSGGYGYTF.

The rearrangement joins TRBV4-1 to TRBJ2-5, with 14 bases identical to TRBD2. With V trimmed by 1 base and J by 3 bases, 4 bases remained unmatched. The CDR3 spans 17 residues. CDR1 MGHRA and CDR2 YSYEKL come from the germline V gene. This CDR3 is CASSQVPGLAGEETQYF. CDR3 nucleotides: TGCGCCAGCAGCCAAGTCCCGGGACTAGCGGGGGAAGAGACCCAGTACTTC.

The V and J genes are TRBV6-6 and TRBJ2-1, with 9 bases lining up with TRBD1. The CDR3 is 14 amino acids. The ends lost 6 bases at V and 7 bases at J; junction bases unmatched: 7. Per germline, CDR1 MNHNY and CDR2 SVGAGI (reference sequence). Here the CDR3 DNA reads TGTGCCAGCAGATTAGGGACAGGGCTAAATGAGCAGTTCTTC. Its translation is CASRLGTGLNEQFF.

This sequence joins TRBV14 and TRBJ1-4; possible D gene TRBD1, 6 bases. The CDR3 is made up of 15 amino acids. The ends were cut back, 2 bases at V and 6 bases at J, with 13 bases in the middle. From germline, CDR1 is SGHDN and CDR2 FVKESK. The CDR3 reads CASSQQGLGDEKLFF. Here the CDR3 DNA reads TGTGCCAGCAGCCAACAGGGGTTGGGTGATGAAAAACTGTTTTTT. Complete variable domain (other parts from reference TRBV14 and TRBJ1-4): EAGVTQFPSHSVIEKGQTVTLRCDPISGHDNLYWYRRVMGKEIKFLLHFVKESKQDESGMPNNRFLAERTGGTYSTLKVQPAELEDSGVYFCASSQQGLGDEKLFFGSGTQLSVL.

This clone was seen only once. The chain joins TRBV12-5 to TRBJ1-1; D not certain. This CDR3 has 12 amino acids. Germline V gene sequence: CDR1 LGHNT, CDR2 FRNRAP. V lost 1 base and J lost 5, with 5 bases in between. As DNA, the CDR3 is TGTGCTAGTGGTTTGGACTCAACTGAAGCTTTCTTT. Translated: CASGLDSTEAFF.

V gene TRBV6-4 combines with J gene TRBJ1-2, with D hard to call. The CDR3 length is 13 residues. Trimming stripped 3 bases from V and 8 bases from J, with 13 bases between. Germline CDR1 is MRHNA and CDR2 is SNTAGT. For the CDR3, the DNA is TGTGCCAGCAGTGAAAACCCTTCGGGGGGCTACACCTTC. This translates into CASSENPSGGYTF.

The V and J genes are TRBV27 and TRBJ1-2, with D perhaps matching TRBD1 (5 bases). Germline assignment: CDR1 MNHEY and CDR2 SMNVEV (reference sequence). V lost 0 bases, J lost 10 bases, and 18 bases lay in between. CDR3 length: 15 amino acids. The CDR3 loop reads CASSLSRPSGLVYTF. CDR3 DNA: TGTGCCAGCAGTTTATCCCGGCCGTCAGGGTTGGTCTACACCTTC.

The CDR3 DNA is TGTGCCAGCAGCCCTCAGGGAGGATTTCAGCCCCAGCATTTT. This encodes CASSPQGGFQPQHF. V is TRBV2 and J is TRBJ1-5, with D possibly matching TRBD1 (5 bases). CDR1 is SNHLY and CDR2 is FYNNEI in the germline V gene. Trimming left V 6 bases short and J 6 bases short, with 15 bases between. The CDR3 loop spans 14 amino acids.

The chain has TRBV7-8 and TRBJ1-5; D is possibly TRBD1 (6 bases). Germline V gene sequence: CDR1 SGHVS, CDR2 FQNEAQ. V was pared by 2 bases and J by 5 bases, with 10 bases between. This CDR3 has 14 amino acids. The CDR3 region is CASSLKQGDQPQHF. The DNA of the CDR3 is TGTGCCAGCAGCTTAAAACAGGGAGATCAGCCCCAGCATTTT.

As concerns this clone: The same CDR3 is also encoded by other DNA sequences in this sample. V gene TRBV5-1 combines with J gene TRBJ2-6, with unresolved D. CDR1 and CDR2 (germline): SGHRS, YFSETQ. V gave up 1 base and J gave up 1 base, with 6 bases separating them. CDR3 length: 15 residues. Here the CDR3 DNA reads TGCGCCAGCAGCTTGAGCCTTTCTGGGGCCAACGTCCTGACTTTC. Protein product: CASSLSLSGANVLTF.

This chain joins TRBV6-1 and TRBJ1-2, with TRBD1 matching over 8 bases. Germline loops: CDR1 MNHNS, CDR2 SASEGT. The trim removed 0 bases at V and 4 bases at J, leaving 4 bases unmatched. This CDR3 region has 15 residues. CDR3 sequence reads: CASSEADRATYGYTF. The CDR3 coding sequence is TGTGCCAGCAGTGAAGCGGACAGGGCAACCTATGGCTACACCTTC.

The rearrangement uses TRBV6-1 and TRBJ1-1, with D uncertain. The germline V gene encodes CDR1 MNHNS and CDR2 SASEGT. Trimming left V 0 bases short and J 1 base short, with 9 bases between. The CDR3 length is 15 residues. CDR3 in amino acids: CASSEALQANTEAFF. The CDR3 DNA reads TGTGCCAGCAGTGAAGCGCTTCAGGCGAACACTGAAGCTTTCTTT.

This chain joins TRBV27 and TRBJ2-1; weak D call: TRBD2 (5 bases). Trimming took off 3 bases at V and 7 bases at J, with 7 bases between the two ends. Germline CDR1 is MNHEY and CDR2 is SMNVEV (reference sequence). The CDR3 totals 12 residues. The CDR3 loop reads CASSFGGNEQFF. The CDR3 DNA follows: TGTGCCAGCAGTTTTGGCGGGAATGAGCAGTTCTTC.

This chain uses TRBV5-1 with TRBJ2-2, with no clear D. V dropped 1 base and J dropped 7 bases, with 8 bases sitting between them. This CDR3 has 13 residues. Germline lookup yields CDR1 SGHRS and CDR2 YFSETQ. CDR3 coding DNA: TGCGCCAGCAGCTTGTATGAGAACGGGGAGCTGTTTTTT. Translated: CASSLYENGELFF.

V gene TRBV7-6 combines with J gene TRBJ2-7, with D perhaps TRBD2 (6 bases). The CDR3 runs 17 residues. The germline CDR1 and CDR2 sequences are SGHVS and FNYEAQ. V gave up 6 bases and J gave up 1 base, with 22 bases separating them. CDR3 sequence reads: CASSQNPTSSYSYEQYF. CDR3 bases: TGTGCCAGCAGTCAAAATCCGACTAGTTCTTATTCCTACGAGCAGTACTTC.